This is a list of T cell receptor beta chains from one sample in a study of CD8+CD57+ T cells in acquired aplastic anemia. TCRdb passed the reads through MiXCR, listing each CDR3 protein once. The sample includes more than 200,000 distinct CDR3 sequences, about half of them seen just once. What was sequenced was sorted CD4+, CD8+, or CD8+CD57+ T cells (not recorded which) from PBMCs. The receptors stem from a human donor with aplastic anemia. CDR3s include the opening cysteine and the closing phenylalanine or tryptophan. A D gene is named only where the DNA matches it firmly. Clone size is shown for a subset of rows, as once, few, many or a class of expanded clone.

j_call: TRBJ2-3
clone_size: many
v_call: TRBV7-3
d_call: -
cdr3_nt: TGTGCCAGCAGCTTAGGGGGTGCGGATACGCAGTATTTT
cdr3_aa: CASSLGGADTQYF

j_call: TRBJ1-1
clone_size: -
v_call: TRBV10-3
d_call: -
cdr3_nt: TGTGCCATCAGTCAAGACATTGAAGCTTTCTTT
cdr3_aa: CAISQDIEAFF

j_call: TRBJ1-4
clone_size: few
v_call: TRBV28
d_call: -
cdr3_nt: TGTGCCAGCAGTTTGGTGGGGTCGGGTAATGAAAAACTGTTTTTT
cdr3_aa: CASSLVGSGNEKLFF

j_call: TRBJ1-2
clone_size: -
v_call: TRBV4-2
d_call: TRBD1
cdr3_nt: TGTGCCAGCAGCTTCCTCGGGACAGGGAACTATGGCTACACCTTC
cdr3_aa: CASSFLGTGNYGYTF

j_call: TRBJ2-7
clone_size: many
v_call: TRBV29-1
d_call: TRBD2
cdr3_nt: TGCAGCTCCCGGGAGGGAGGCGAGCAGTACTTC
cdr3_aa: CSSREGGEQYF

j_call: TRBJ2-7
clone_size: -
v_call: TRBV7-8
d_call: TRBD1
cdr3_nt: TGTGCCAGCAGCTTCACCGGGACAGGGACCTACGAGCAGTACTTC
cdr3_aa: CASSFTGTGTYEQYF

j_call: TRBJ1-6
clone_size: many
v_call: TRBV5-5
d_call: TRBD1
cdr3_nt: TGTGCCAGCAGCTTGGACAGGGGCGATAATTCACCCCTCCACTTT
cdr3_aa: CASSLDRGDNSPLHF

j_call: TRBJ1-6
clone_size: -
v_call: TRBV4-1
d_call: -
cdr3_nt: TGCGCCAGCAGCCAAGATCAATTTAGCAATTCACCCCTCCACTTT
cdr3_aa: CASSQDQFSNSPLHF

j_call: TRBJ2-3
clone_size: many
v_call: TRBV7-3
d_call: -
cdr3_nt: TGTGCCAGCAGCCCCCTGGATAGGATCAGCACAGATACGCAGTATTTT
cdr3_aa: CASSPLDRISTDTQYF

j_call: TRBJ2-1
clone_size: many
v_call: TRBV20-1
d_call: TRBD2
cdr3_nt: TGCAGTGCTCCTAGGACTAGCGGGGGGGAAGATGAGCAGTTCTTC
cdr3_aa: CSAPRTSGGEDEQFF

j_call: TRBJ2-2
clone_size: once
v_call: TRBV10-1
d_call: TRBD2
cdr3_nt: TGCGCCAGCAGCGTTGGACTAGCGGGGGGGAACACCGGGGAGCTGTTTTTT
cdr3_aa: CASSVGLAGGNTGELFF